This is a list of T cell receptor beta chains from one sample in a study of blood T cell repertoires in COVID-19. Clones were sequenced by immunoSEQ multiplex PCR, and TCRdb holds only the in-frame ones, with some missing. The table has 280,000 or so clones, around 91% seen once. Input material: peripheral blood. The receptor set was obtained from a woman in her fifties or sixties with acute or convalescent COVID-19. CDR3s include the opening cysteine and the closing phenylalanine or tryptophan. A D gene is named only where the DNA matches it firmly. The size entry is marked missing in some rows and otherwise reads once, few, many or a size class.

DNA: TGTGCCAGCAGTGAGGGGGGGCGCTCTAATGAAAAACTGTTTTTT
CDR3: CASSEGGRSNEKLFF
V: TRBV2
D: NA
J: TRBJ1-4
size: NA

DNA: TGTGCCAGCAGCGGGCCGGGAATCGAAAAACTGTTTTTT
CDR3: CASSGPGIEKLFF
V: TRBV7-8
D: NA
J: TRBJ1-4
size: NA

DNA: TGCGCCAGCAGTCTTGGGCAGGGGCGCATCTATGGCTACACCTTC
CDR3: CASSLGQGRIYGYTF
V: TRBV23-1
D: NA
J: TRBJ1-2
size: NA

DNA: TGTGCCAGCAGTTTATTATTGAACACTGAAGCTTTCTTT
CDR3: CASSLLLNTEAFF
V: TRBV27
D: NA
J: TRBJ1-1
size: NA

DNA: TGTGCCAGCTCACCAGGAGCGGAGGTGGGCACCGGGGAGCTGTTTTTT
CDR3: CASSPGAEVGTGELFF
V: TRBV18
D: NA
J: TRBJ2-2
size: NA

DNA: TGCGCCAGCAGCCAGACGACAGGGTCCAATGAAAAACTGTTTTTT
CDR3: CASSQTTGSNEKLFF
V: TRBV4-3
D: TRBD1
J: TRBJ1-4
size: NA

DNA: TGTGCCAGCAGCCTGGACAGATACAATGAGCAGTTCTTC
CDR3: CASSLDRYNEQFF
V: TRBV27
D: NA
J: TRBJ2-1
size: NA

DNA: TGTGCCAGCAGTGATCATTACAGGGGCGACTATGGCTACACCTTC
CDR3: CASSDHYRGDYGYTF
V: TRBV6-1
D: TRBD1
J: TRBJ1-2
size: NA

DNA: TGTGCCAGCAGTTCAGGGCCGGGTGTCGAGAACACTGAAGCTTTCTTT
CDR3: CASSSGPGVENTEAFF
V: TRBV28
D: NA
J: TRBJ1-1
size: NA

DNA: TGTGCCAGCACTTCGGACAGGGGACAGCCCCAGCATTTT
CDR3: CASTSDRGQPQHF
V: TRBV2
D: TRBD1
J: TRBJ1-5
size: few

DNA: TGTGCCAGCTCGTCCACTCAAGCTTTAGGTTCAGGTCCCGGCTACACCTTC
CDR3: CASSSTQALGSGPGYTF
V: TRBV18
D: NA
J: TRBJ1-2
size: NA

DNA: TGTGCCATCAGTGAGGCGTACAGGGAAGCCAAAAACATTCAGTACTTC
CDR3: CAISEAYREAKNIQYF
V: TRBV10-3
D: NA
J: TRBJ2-4
size: NA

DNA: TGTGCCAGCAACGAGACACCTTTTTTGGATGGCTACACCTTC
CDR3: CASNETPFLDGYTF
V: TRBV2
D: NA
J: TRBJ1-2
size: NA

DNA: TGTGCCACGGCCGGAGGTGGGTATGGCTACACCTTC
CDR3: CATAGGGYGYTF
V: TRBV15
D: NA
J: TRBJ1-2
size: NA

DNA: TGTGCCAGCAGCCACCCCCGCTGGGACAGGGTCCATAATTCACCCCTCCACTTT
CDR3: CASSHPRWDRVHNSPLHF
V: TRBV4-2
D: TRBD1
J: TRBJ1-6
size: NA

DNA: TGCAGTGCTAGTTTCGGTATTAATCAGCCCCAGCATTTT
CDR3: CSASFGINQPQHF
V: TRBV20-1
D: NA
J: TRBJ1-5
size: NA

DNA: TGTGCCAGCAGCTTAGCGCGGTCGAGTGCAACTAATGAAAAACTGTTTTTT
CDR3: CASSLARSSATNEKLFF
V: TRBV7-6
D: NA
J: TRBJ1-4
size: NA

DNA: TGTGCCAGTAGTTACAGGGGAAACTATGGCTACACCTTC
CDR3: CASSYRGNYGYTF
V: TRBV19
D: TRBD1
J: TRBJ1-2
size: NA

DNA: TGTGCCAGCTCACTAGGGACAGGGGTTAATCAGCCCCAGCATTTT
CDR3: CASSLGTGVNQPQHF
V: TRBV18
D: TRBD1
J: TRBJ1-5
size: NA

DNA: TGTGCCAGCAGTCCTCGGACAGGGGGCTACACCTTC
CDR3: CASSPRTGGYTF
V: TRBV6-5
D: TRBD1
J: TRBJ1-2
size: once

DNA: TGTGCCAGCAGTTTACTAGGCACTGAAGCTTTCTTT
CDR3: CASSLLGTEAFF
V: TRBV28
D: NA
J: TRBJ1-1
size: NA

DNA: TGTGCCAGCAGCTTTAAAGACCAGCGGGTATACTCCTACAATGAGCAGTTCTTC
CDR3: CASSFKDQRVYSYNEQFF
V: TRBV27
D: NA
J: TRBJ2-1
size: NA

DNA: TGTGCCAGCAGTTCACCGCGTCAATTACGACAGGACGACTATGGCTACACCTTC
CDR3: CASSSPRQLRQDDYGYTF
V: TRBV28
D: NA
J: TRBJ1-2
size: NA

DNA: TGTGCCAGCAGTTTCGCAGGCTCTAACTATGGCTACACCTTC
CDR3: CASSFAGSNYGYTF
V: TRBV28
D: NA
J: TRBJ1-2
size: NA

DNA: TGTGCCAGCAGCTTGTGGCAGGAATACTACGAGCAGTACTTC
CDR3: CASSLWQEYYEQYF
V: TRBV7-2
D: NA
J: TRBJ2-7
size: NA

DNA: TGTGCCAGCAGTGAAGGGCGGGTCACTGAAGCTTTCTTT
CDR3: CASSEGRVTEAFF
V: TRBV2
D: NA
J: TRBJ1-1
size: NA

DNA: TGTGCCAGCGGGGGCAGTAGCAATCAGCCCCAGCATTTT
CDR3: CASGGSSNQPQHF
V: TRBV7-2
D: NA
J: TRBJ1-5
size: NA

DNA: TGTGCCAGCAGCGACCTGACTAGCAGCTCTGTAGATACGCAGTATTTT
CDR3: CASSDLTSSSVDTQYF
V: TRBV9
D: TRBD2
J: TRBJ2-3
size: NA

DNA: TGTGCCAGCAGTTACTCCCCAGGAGGGTTAGTCACTGAAGCTTTCTTT
CDR3: CASSYSPGGLVTEAFF
V: TRBV6-5
D: NA
J: TRBJ1-1
size: NA

DNA: TGCGCCAGCAGCTTTACACAGGGGAACACTGAAGCTTTCTTT
CDR3: CASSFTQGNTEAFF
V: TRBV5-1
D: NA
J: TRBJ1-1
size: NA

DNA: TGTGCCAGCAGAACTGGGACACTCTACACCGGGGAGCTGTTTTTT
CDR3: CASRTGTLYTGELFF
V: TRBV2
D: NA
J: TRBJ2-2
size: NA